The 20 T cell receptor beta chains below all came from one sample that was sequenced in a study of blood T cell repertoires in COVID-19. The data were produced by immunoSEQ multiplex PCR, yet TCRdb's version contains in-frame clones alone and is incomplete. The repertoire holds 390,000 or so clones, with around 89% as singletons. What was sequenced was peripheral blood. The receptor set was obtained from a young woman with COVID-19, enrolled during active disease.

This chain's CDR3 is CASSRDSSNEKLFF. The CDR3 DNA sequence: TGTGCCAGCAGCCGGGACAGCTCTAATGAAAAACTGTTTTTT. V gene TRBV11-2 combines with J gene TRBJ1-4, with TRBD1 matching 7 bases. This CDR3 is built from 14 residues. V gave up 5 bases and J gave up 3 bases; unmatched junction bases: 3. The germline V gene encodes CDR1 SGHAT and CDR2 FQNNGV.

This clone has only one observation. The rearrangement links TRBV5-4 to TRBJ2-2; 7 bases agree with TRBD1. Germline assignment: CDR1 SGHNT and CDR2 YYREEE (reference sequence). The CDR3 length is 17 residues. The trim removed 0 bases at V and 2 bases at J, leaving 7 bases unmatched. The CDR3 bases are TGTGCCAGCAGCTTGGTAGGGGGCAGACCAAACACCGGGGAGCTGTTTTTT. Translating it yields CASSLVGGRPNTGELFF. Using reference TRBV5-4 and TRBJ2-2 for the parts outside the CDR3, the full variable domain is ETGVTQSPTHLIKTRGQQVTLRCSSQSGHNTVSWYQQALGQGPQFIFQYYREEENGRGNFPPRFSGLQFPNYSSELNVNALELDDSALYLCASSLVGGRPNTGELFFGEGSRLTVL.

The CDR3 protein is CASSPGGGGSNTEAFF. The CDR3 DNA sequence: TGCGCCAGCAGCCCTGGGGGAGGAGGGTCAAACACTGAAGCTTTCTTT. This chain uses TRBV5-1 with TRBJ1-1; perhaps TRBD1 as D (5 bases). Trimming shortened V by 4 bases and J by 2 bases, and 18 bases separated the two germline ends. Germline V gene data show CDR1 as SGHRS and CDR2 as YFSETQ. The CDR3 covers 16 residues. The entire variable domain, with the rest obtained from reference TRBV5-1 and TRBJ1-1, is as follows: KAGVTQTPRYLIKTRGQQVTLSCSPISGHRSVSWYQQTPGQGLQFLFEYFSETQRNKGNFPGRFSGRQFSNSRSEMNVSTLELGDSALYLCASSPGGGGSNTEAFFGQGTRLTVV.

The V call is TRBV15, the J call TRBJ2-3; TRBD2 matches at 9 bases. This CDR3 is 14 amino acids long. After removal of 7 bases from V and 2 bases from J, the junction contained 4 bases not matched to a gene. CDR1 is LNHNV and CDR2 is YYDKDF in the germline V gene (reference sequence). DNA of the CDR3: TGTGCCACCACGGCGGGAGGGGACACAGATACGCAGTATTTT. This sequence encodes CATTAGGDTDTQYF.

The V and J genes are TRBV6-5 and TRBJ2-3; D is uncertain. Germline assignment: CDR1 MNHEY and CDR2 SVGAGI. This CDR3 region has 15 residues. V was pared by 0 bases and J by 1 base, with 8 bases between. The CDR3 protein is CASSYSAVGTDTQYF. The CDR3, as DNA: TGTGCCAGCAGTTACTCGGCGGTGGGCACAGATACGCAGTATTTT.

J is TRBJ2-7 and V is TRBV27; tentative D call: TRBD1 (5 bases). The V gene lost 5 bases and the J gene lost 4 bases, with 12 bases spanning the gap. The germline V gene has CDR1 MNHEY and CDR2 SMNVEV (reference sequence). This CDR3 is built from 13 residues. The CDR3 DNA follows: TGTGCCAGCAGTGTCCGTAGGGGTTACGAGCAGTACGTC. This sequence encodes CASSVRRGYEQYV.

This clone was seen only once. V usage is TRBV28 and J usage is TRBJ2-5; D is unresolved. Germline V gene sequence: CDR1 MDHEN, CDR2 SYDVKM. V gave up 1 base and J gave up 0 bases, with 9 bases separating them. The CDR3 is 15 amino acids. This CDR3 reads CASSLSVTHQETQYF. The CDR3 nucleotides are TGTGCCAGCAGTTTATCGGTCACCCACCAAGAGACCCAGTACTTC. Complete variable domain (other parts from reference TRBV28 and TRBJ2-5): DVKVTQSSRYLVKRTGEKVFLECVQDMDHENMFWYRQDPGLGLRLIYFSYDVKMKEKGDIPEGYSVSREKKERFSLILESASTNQTSMYLCASSLSVTHQETQYFGPGTRLLVL.

The chain employs TRBV4-3 and TRBJ1-5; D is ambiguous. The V end was cut by 0 bases, the J end by 0 bases, with 12 bases between. The V gene's germline CDR1 is LGHNA and CDR2 YSLEER. There are 17 residues in the CDR3. CDR3 in amino acids: CASSQDYAVRSNQPQHF. DNA for the CDR3: TGCGCCAGCAGCCAAGATTACGCAGTACGTAGCAATCAGCCCCAGCATTTT.

The chain is built from TRBV6-2 or TRBV6-3 and TRBJ2-3; TRBD2 aligns across 10 bases. This CDR3 contains 17 residues. J lost 8 bases, V lost 0 bases, and 11 bases had no gene match. CDR1 is MNHEY, CDR2 SVGEGT, per germline. In nucleotides, the CDR3 is TGTGCCAGCAGTTACTCCCCCTACAGCGGGAGGGTCGGTACGCAGTATTTT. Translation: CASSYSPYSGRVGTQYF.

The genes are TRBV12-3 or TRBV12-4 and TRBJ1-5, with D possibly TRBD1 on 5 matching bases. This CDR3 has 13 amino acids. Trimming shortened V by 5 bases and J by 4 bases, and 9 bases separated the two germline ends. This CDR3 is CASSIQENQPQHF. The CDR3 bases are TGTGCCAGCAGTATACAGGAGAATCAGCCCCAGCATTTT.

V gene TRBV19 combines with J gene TRBJ2-3, with a possible D match to TRBD2 (6 bases). The germline V and J ends were trimmed by 6 bases and 1 base, with 14 bases remaining between them. In germline, CDR1 is LNHDA, CDR2 SQIVND (reference sequence). CDR3 length: 15 residues. CDR3 protein: CASRAGLRGTDTQYF. The CDR3 nucleotides are TGTGCCAGTAGGGCGGGACTCCGGGGCACAGATACGCAGTATTTT.

This clone is a singleton in its sample. The CDR3 DNA is TGCGCCAGCAGCTTAGGGGGGACTAGCGGGAACAATGAGCAGTTCTTC. This gives the protein CASSLGGTSGNNEQFF. The V gene is TRBV5-1, the J gene TRBJ2-1; TRBD2 aligns across 13 bases. The CDR3 is 16 residues long. Germline loops: CDR1 SGHRS, CDR2 YFSETQ. V gave up 2 bases and J gave up 5 bases; unmatched junction bases: 4.

About this clone itself: Other DNA sequences of this sample code for an identical CDR3. This chain connects TRBV27 to TRBJ1-5; D call uncertain. Trimming took 3 bases from V and 6 from J, leaving 9 bases between them. The CDR3 is 13 amino acids. Germline V lookup: CDR1 MNHEY, CDR2 SMNVEV (reference sequence). The CDR3 spells CASSLVGGQPQHF. CDR3 nucleotide sequence: TGTGCCAGCAGTTTGGTGGGAGGTCAGCCCCAGCATTTT.

This chain uses TRBV5-1 with TRBJ2-1; D possibly corresponds to TRBD2 (5 bases). CDR1 is SGHRS and CDR2 is YFSETQ in the germline V gene. Deletions cut 3 bases from V and 5 bases from J, with 12 bases between. This CDR3 region has 14 residues. CDR3 in DNA: TGCGCCAGCAGCTGGCCTAGCACGCACAATGAGCAGTTCTTC. It codes for CASSWPSTHNEQFF.

The chain links TRBV6-5 to TRBJ1-6; 7 positions match TRBD1. The germline gives CDR1 MNHEY, CDR2 SVGAGI. With 8 bases clipped from V and 0 bases from J, the junction kept 1 base outside the gene matches. CDR3 length: 14 amino acids. The CDR3 region is CASGTDSYNSPLHF. The CDR3 DNA reads as TGTGCCAGCGGGACAGACTCCTATAATTCACCCCTCCACTTT.

The genes are TRBV19 and TRBJ2-3; 9 nucleotides match TRBD2. Germline V CDR1 and CDR2: LNHDA, SQIVND (reference sequence). The J segment lost 0 bases and the V segment lost 5 bases, leaving 3 bases of the junction unmatched. CDR3 length: 15 residues. CDR3 sequence (DNA): TGTGCCAGTAGTTCTCTAGCGGGGAGCACAGATACGCAGTATTTT. Protein product: CASSSLAGSTDTQYF.

This clone has just one count. The chain uses TRBV19 and TRBJ2-7; 11 bases match TRBD1. This CDR3 comprises 14 residues. The V gene's germline CDR1 is LNHDA and CDR2 SQIVND (reference sequence). J lost 2 bases, V lost 5 bases, and 2 bases had no gene match. CDR3 sequence reads: CASSPDRGPYEQYF. The CDR3 nucleotides read TGTGCCAGTAGTCCGGACAGGGGGCCCTACGAGCAGTACTTC.

The CDR3 DNA is TGTGCCATCAGTCTAGAACTGGGGGGGAACACTGAAGCTTTCTTT. Encoded protein: CAISLELGGNTEAFF. This chain links TRBV10-3 with TRBJ1-1; D is possibly TRBD1 (5 bases). The germline V and J ends were trimmed by 5 bases and 1 base, with 14 bases remaining between them. CDR1 is ENHRY, CDR2 SYGVKD, per germline. The CDR3 covers 15 residues.

The table lists this clone with a count of one. The J gene is TRBJ1-1, the V gene TRBV6-2 or TRBV6-3; D is unresolved. Germline CDR1 and CDR2: MNHEY and SVGEGT. The CDR3 loop spans 12 amino acids. V shed 1 base and J shed 8 bases, with 8 bases lying between them. The CDR3 loop reads CASSYFSLEAFF. In DNA form, the CDR3 reads TGTGCCAGCAGTTACTTCTCTTTAGAAGCTTTCTTT.

J is TRBJ1-2 and V is TRBV6-2 or TRBV6-3; possibly TRBD1 for D (5 bases). The germline gives CDR1 MNHEY, CDR2 SVGEGT. V lost 4 bases to trimming and J lost 7 bases, with 13 bases between them. The CDR3 totals 13 residues. The chain's CDR3 is CASSSQGPVGYTF. The CDR3 nucleotides read TGTGCCAGCAGTTCCCAGGGTCCGGTTGGCTACACCTTC.